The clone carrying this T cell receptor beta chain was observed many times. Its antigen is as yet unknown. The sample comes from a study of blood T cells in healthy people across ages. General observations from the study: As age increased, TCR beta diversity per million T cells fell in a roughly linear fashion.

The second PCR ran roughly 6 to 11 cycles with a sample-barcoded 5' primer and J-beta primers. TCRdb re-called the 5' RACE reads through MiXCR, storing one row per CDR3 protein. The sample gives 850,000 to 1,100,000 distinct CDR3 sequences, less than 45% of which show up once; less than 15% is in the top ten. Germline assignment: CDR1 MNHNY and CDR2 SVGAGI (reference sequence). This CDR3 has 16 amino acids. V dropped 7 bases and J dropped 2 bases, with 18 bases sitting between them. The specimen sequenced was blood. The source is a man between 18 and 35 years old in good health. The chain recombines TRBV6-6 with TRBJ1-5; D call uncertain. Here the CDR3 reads CASNPTRELGNQPQHF. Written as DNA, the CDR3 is TGTGCCAGCAACCCGACCCGGGAGCTTGGCAATCAGCCCCAGCATTTT.